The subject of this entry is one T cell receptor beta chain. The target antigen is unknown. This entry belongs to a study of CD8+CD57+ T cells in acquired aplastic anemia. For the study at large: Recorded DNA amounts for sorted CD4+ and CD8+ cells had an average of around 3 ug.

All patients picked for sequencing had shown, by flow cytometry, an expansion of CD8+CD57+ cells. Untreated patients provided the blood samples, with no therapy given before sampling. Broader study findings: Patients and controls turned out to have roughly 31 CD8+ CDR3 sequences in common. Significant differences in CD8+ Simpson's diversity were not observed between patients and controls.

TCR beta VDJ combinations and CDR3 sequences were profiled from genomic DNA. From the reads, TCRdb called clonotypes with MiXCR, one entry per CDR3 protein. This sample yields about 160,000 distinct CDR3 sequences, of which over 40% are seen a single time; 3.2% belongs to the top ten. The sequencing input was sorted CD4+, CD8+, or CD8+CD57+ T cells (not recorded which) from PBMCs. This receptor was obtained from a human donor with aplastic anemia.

In DNA, the CDR3 is TGTGCCAGCAGCTTTTACAGGGACGAGACCCAGTACTTC. Translation: CASSFYRDETQYF. This chain links TRBV7-8 with TRBJ2-5, with D perhaps matching TRBD1 (6 bases). The CDR3 loop spans 13 amino acids. Trimming took off 3 bases at V and 5 bases at J, with 10 bases between the two ends. Germline V gene data show CDR1 as SGHVS and CDR2 as FQNEAQ.